The 16 T cell receptor beta chains below were found in one sample sequenced in a study of T cells expressing NK-cell markers. TCRdb reprocessed the 5' RACE reads and reports one entry per CDR3 protein, with no DNA. The sample's table shows approximately 460,000 distinct CDR3 sequences. Sequenced material: blood T cells: a sorted CD56 or NKG2C T cell subset, CD4+ or CD8+ T cells, or bulk PBMC T cells (not recorded which). All receptors derive from a woman between 18 and 69 years old in good health.

The V and J genes are TRBV29-1 and TRBJ2-5; the D call from TCRdb, TRBD1, cannot be confirmed without DNA. Germline CDR1 is SQVTM and CDR2 is ANQGSEA. This CDR3 comprises 14 residues. CDR3: CSVGAPGVAETQYF.

The J gene is TRBJ2-1, the V gene TRBV20-1; TCRdb returns TRBD1, unconfirmable since there is no DNA. Germline CDR1 is DFQATT and CDR2 is SNEGSKA (reference sequence). The CDR3 is made up of 11 amino acids. The CDR3 region is CSGLQGSEQFF.

The gene calls are TRBV9 and TRBJ2-2; the TRBD2 assignment by TCRdb is unverifiable without DNA. Per germline, CDR1 SGDLS and CDR2 YYNGEE. The CDR3 spans 18 residues. The CDR3: CASSPPALAGWNTGELFF.

The chain recombines TRBV7-9 with TRBJ2-7. The CDR3 is made up of 17 amino acids. Looked up from germline, CDR1 is SEHNR and CDR2 is FQNEAQ (reference sequence). The CDR3 is CASSLLSGSTESYEQYF.

The V gene is TRBV6-6, the J gene TRBJ2-1; no DNA is available, so the TRBD1 call from TCRdb remains unchecked. In germline, CDR1 is MNHNY, CDR2 SVGAGI (reference sequence). This CDR3 region has 11 residues. The CDR3 loop is CASSSAGGWFF.

V gene TRBV19 combines with J gene TRBJ2-1; TCRdb's D call, TRBD2, is unchecked because there is no DNA. The CDR3 is 13 residues long. CDR1 is LNHDA and CDR2 is SQIVND in the germline V gene (reference sequence). The CDR3 is CATLAGDVNEQFF.

J is TRBJ2-1 and V is TRBV7-2; lacking DNA, the TRBD1 call made by TCRdb goes unchecked. Looked up from germline, CDR1 is SGHTA and CDR2 is FQGNSA. The CDR3 is 16 amino acids. The CDR3 loop reads CASSLAVGGGGFEQFF.

The chain carries TRBV12-3 or TRBV12-4 and TRBJ1-2. This CDR3 contains 11 residues. The CDR3 loop is CASLMDYGYTF.

The chain combines TRBV7-3 with TRBJ2-2. CDR1 is SGHTA, CDR2 FQGTGA, per germline. The CDR3 length is 15 residues. The CDR3 sequence is CASSLRTIGTGELFF.

The CDR3 reads CASSGRRELSEQYF. The chain combines TRBV9 with TRBJ2-7; TCRdb's assignment of TRBD2 cannot be checked, as there is no DNA. Germline values: CDR1 SGDLS, CDR2 YYNGEE. The CDR3 totals 14 residues. Together with reference TRBV9 and TRBJ2-7, the CDR3 gives the full variable domain: DSGVTQTPKHLITATGQRVTLRCSPRSGDLSVYWYQQSLDQGLQFLIQYYNGEERAKGNILERFSAQQFPDLHSELNLSSLELGDSALYFCASSGRRELSEQYFGPGTRLTVT.

V gene TRBV7-2 combines with J gene TRBJ1-1; the D gene TCRdb calls, TRBD1, cannot be checked with no DNA. This CDR3 contains 14 residues. The germline gives CDR1 SGHTA, CDR2 FQGNSA. The CDR3 sequence is CASSLDRSDTEAFF.

V gene TRBV7-2 combines with J gene TRBJ1-1; TCRdb's assignment of TRBD1 cannot be checked, as there is no DNA. Germline values: CDR1 SGHTA, CDR2 FQGNSA. This CDR3 has 14 amino acids. The CDR3 loop reads CASRGPPMNTEAFF.

The gene calls are TRBV20-1 and TRBJ1-5; absent DNA, TCRdb's TRBD1 call cannot be checked. The V gene's germline CDR1 is DFQATT and CDR2 SNEGSKA (reference sequence). The CDR3 sequence is 13 residues long. This CDR3 is CSARQGSNQPQHF.

The rearrangement joins TRBV2 to TRBJ1-6. There are 15 residues in the CDR3. Germline V CDR1 and CDR2: SNHLY, FYNNEI. CDR3 protein: CASSKSREEGSPLHF.

This chain joins TRBV6-2 or TRBV6-3 and TRBJ2-2; TCRdb outputs TRBD1, but without DNA this stays unchecked. This CDR3 comprises 13 residues. The germline gives CDR1 MNHEY, CDR2 SVGEGT. CDR3 amino acids: CASSRQGTGELFF.

This rearrangement joins TRBV12-3 or TRBV12-4 to TRBJ2-5; TCRdb designates TRBD2, a call that cannot be tested without DNA. The CDR3 is 14 amino acids. The CDR3 region is CASSLAGRRESQYF.